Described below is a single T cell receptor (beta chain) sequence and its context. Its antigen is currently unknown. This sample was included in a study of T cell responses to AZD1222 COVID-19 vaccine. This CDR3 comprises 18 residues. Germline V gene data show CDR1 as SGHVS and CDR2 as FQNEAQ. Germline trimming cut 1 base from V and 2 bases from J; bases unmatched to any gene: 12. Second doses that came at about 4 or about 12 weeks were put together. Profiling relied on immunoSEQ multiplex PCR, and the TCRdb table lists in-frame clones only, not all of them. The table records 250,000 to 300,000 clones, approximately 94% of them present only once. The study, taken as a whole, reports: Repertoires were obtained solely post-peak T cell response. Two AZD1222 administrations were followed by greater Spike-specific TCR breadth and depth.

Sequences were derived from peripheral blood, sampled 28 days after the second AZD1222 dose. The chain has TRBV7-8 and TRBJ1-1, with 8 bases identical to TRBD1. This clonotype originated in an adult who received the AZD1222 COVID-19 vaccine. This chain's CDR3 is CASSLDWSGGLLNTEAFF. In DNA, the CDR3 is TGTGCCAGCAGCTTAGATTGGTCAGGGGGCCTCTTAAACACTGAAGCTTTCTTT.